Listed below are T cell receptor beta chains from one sample, sequenced in a study of T-cell memory formation after mild COVID-19. TCRdb itself ran the 5' RACE reads through MiXCR, one entry per CDR3 protein. The sample yields around 190,000 distinct CDR3 sequences, approximately 17% seen once. Sequencing input: PBMCs or a T cell subset sorted from them (not recorded which). The source is a man aged 18 to 30 who had mild COVID-19 (a few samples of this study predate the infection). Cell type and time point are not known. Each CDR3 is given with its conserved first and last residue. Each record gives: D gene, clone size, V gene, J gene, CDR3 DNA, CDR3 protein. D genes are given only for firm matches. Clone size is given for some rows only: seen once, a few or many times, or a class if the clone is expanded.

D gene: TRBD1; clone size: .; V gene: TRBV4-3; J gene: TRBJ2-2; CDR3 DNA: TGCGCCAGCAGCCAAGAGCCACCTTTCGGGACAGGGTCCACCGGGGAGCTGTTTTTT; CDR3 protein: CASSQEPPFGTGSTGELFF
D gene: .; clone size: .; V gene: TRBV5-1; J gene: TRBJ2-1; CDR3 DNA: TGCGCCAGCAGCTCCCTGGCGTCCTACAATGAGCAGTTCTTC; CDR3 protein: CASSSLASYNEQFF
D gene: .; clone size: few; V gene: TRBV7-2; J gene: TRBJ1-3; CDR3 DNA: TGTGCCAGCAGCCTTTGGGAAACGAGCTCTGGAAACACCATATATTTT; CDR3 protein: CASSLWETSSGNTIYF
D gene: TRBD1; clone size: .; V gene: TRBV18; J gene: TRBJ2-5; CDR3 DNA: TGTGCCAGCTTACCGGACGGGACAGGGGAAGGTTTGGAGACCCAGTACTTC; CDR3 protein: CASLPDGTGEGLETQYF
D gene: TRBD2; clone size: few; V gene: TRBV12-3/TRBV12-4; J gene: TRBJ2-3; CDR3 DNA: TGTGCCAGCCATATGTCTGCGGGGAGGGGAGATACGCAGTATTTT; CDR3 protein: CASHMSAGRGDTQYF
D gene: TRBD2; clone size: .; V gene: TRBV20-1; J gene: TRBJ2-1; CDR3 DNA: TGCAGTGGTAGGAGCGGGGGGCCCATCTACAATGAGCAGTTCTTC; CDR3 protein: CSGRSGGPIYNEQFF
D gene: .; clone size: .; V gene: TRBV29-1; J gene: TRBJ1-2; CDR3 DNA: TGCAGCGTTGGTTTCGGGCAGGGTGGCTATGGCTACACCTTC; CDR3 protein: CSVGFGQGGYGYTF
D gene: .; clone size: few; V gene: TRBV6-5; J gene: TRBJ2-3; CDR3 DNA: TGTGCCAGCAGTATGGGGGCGAAGGATACGCAGTATTTT; CDR3 protein: CASSMGAKDTQYF
D gene: .; clone size: few; V gene: TRBV5-1; J gene: TRBJ2-3; CDR3 DNA: TGCGCCAGCAGCTCAGGAGGACGGGATGGAGATACGCAGTATTTT; CDR3 protein: CASSSGGRDGDTQYF
D gene: TRBD1; clone size: few; V gene: TRBV7-9; J gene: TRBJ1-6; CDR3 DNA: TGTGCCAGCGGACAGGATAATTCACCCCTCCACTTT; CDR3 protein: CASGQDNSPLHF
D gene: TRBD2; clone size: few; V gene: TRBV7-6; J gene: TRBJ2-3; CDR3 DNA: TGTGCCAGCAGCTTATCCGGACTAGCCACAGATACGCAGTATTTT; CDR3 protein: CASSLSGLATDTQYF
D gene: .; clone size: .; V gene: TRBV11-2; J gene: TRBJ1-2; CDR3 DNA: TGTGCCAGCAGCCCGTTAGAGAACTATGGCTACACCTTC; CDR3 protein: CASSPLENYGYTF
D gene: .; clone size: .; V gene: TRBV7-3; J gene: TRBJ1-4; CDR3 DNA: TGTGCCAGCAGCTCCTCTAGACGGAGTTGTAATGAAAAACTGTTTTTT; CDR3 protein: CASSSSRRSCNEKLFF
D gene: .; clone size: .; V gene: TRBV3-1; J gene: TRBJ2-4; CDR3 DNA: TGTGCCAGCAGCCTGAGAGGTTTTTTCGACATTCAGTACTTC; CDR3 protein: CASSLRGFFDIQYF
D gene: .; clone size: .; V gene: TRBV4-1; J gene: TRBJ1-1; CDR3 DNA: TGCGCCAGCAGGGGCCGCACCGTAAACACTGAAGCTTTCTTT; CDR3 protein: CASRGRTVNTEAFF
D gene: .; clone size: once; V gene: TRBV20-1; J gene: TRBJ2-1; CDR3 DNA: TGCAGTGCACGGAGGGGCCCCCCTGGGAATGAGCAGTTCTTC; CDR3 protein: CSARRGPPGNEQFF
D gene: TRBD2; clone size: .; V gene: TRBV10-3; J gene: TRBJ2-3; CDR3 DNA: TGTGCCATCAGTGGACTAGCGGGGGGGAGATACACAGATACGCAGTATTTT; CDR3 protein: CAISGLAGGRYTDTQYF
D gene: .; clone size: many; V gene: TRBV5-1; J gene: TRBJ1-1; CDR3 DNA: TGCGCCAGCAGCTTGGCCCCAGCAAACACTGAAGCTTTCTTT; CDR3 protein: CASSLAPANTEAFF
D gene: TRBD2; clone size: many; V gene: TRBV4-1; J gene: TRBJ2-3; CDR3 DNA: TGCGCCAGCAGCCAAGGATATTCACTAGCGGGGAGCTATTTCACAGATACGCAGTATTTT; CDR3 protein: CASSQGYSLAGSYFTDTQYF
D gene: TRBD2; clone size: medium-sized; V gene: TRBV24-1; J gene: TRBJ2-3; CDR3 DNA: TGTGCCACCAGTGATCCGTTGGGACTAGCGGGCGCAGATACGCAGTATTTT; CDR3 protein: CATSDPLGLAGADTQYF
D gene: .; clone size: many; V gene: TRBV12-3/TRBV12-4; J gene: TRBJ1-2; CDR3 DNA: TGTGCCAGCAGTCTGATGGGGGACTATGGCTACACCTTC; CDR3 protein: CASSLMGDYGYTF
D gene: TRBD2; clone size: .; V gene: TRBV10-1; J gene: TRBJ2-1; CDR3 DNA: TGCGCCAGCTCCAAGGGGCTAGCGGCGGGGGATGAGCAGTTCTTC; CDR3 protein: CASSKGLAAGDEQFF
D gene: TRBD2; clone size: .; V gene: TRBV7-2; J gene: TRBJ2-5; CDR3 DNA: TGTGCCAGCAGCGTTACGACTAGCGGGGGTACAGAGACCCAGTACTTC; CDR3 protein: CASSVTTSGGTETQYF
D gene: .; clone size: .; V gene: TRBV7-2; J gene: TRBJ2-2; CDR3 DNA: TGTGCCAGCAGCTTAGTCGGGTCCCCCTGGGTTTTT; CDR3 protein: CASSLVGSPWVF
D gene: .; clone size: few; V gene: TRBV20-1; J gene: TRBJ1-5; CDR3 DNA: TGCAGTGCTAGTGCGGGGCCAGAGGGTCAGCCCCAGCATTTT; CDR3 protein: CSASAGPEGQPQHF
D gene: TRBD1; clone size: .; V gene: TRBV5-5; J gene: TRBJ2-3; CDR3 DNA: TGTGCCAGCAGCCCCCGGACAGGGTGGGATACGCAGTATTTT; CDR3 protein: CASSPRTGWDTQYF
D gene: .; clone size: few; V gene: TRBV7-2; J gene: TRBJ2-3; CDR3 DNA: TGTGCCAGCAGCTTAGGCACTGCGGATACGCAGTATTTT; CDR3 protein: CASSLGTADTQYF
D gene: TRBD2; clone size: few; V gene: TRBV2; J gene: TRBJ2-1; CDR3 DNA: TGTGCCAGCAGCGGGACTAGCGATGGCGAGCAGTTCTTC; CDR3 protein: CASSGTSDGEQFF
D gene: .; clone size: .; V gene: TRBV6-6; J gene: TRBJ1-1; CDR3 DNA: TGTGCCAGCGGATACGATACAGGGAACACTGAAGCTTTCTTT; CDR3 protein: CASGYDTGNTEAFF
D gene: TRBD1; clone size: .; V gene: TRBV7-2; J gene: TRBJ1-2; CDR3 DNA: TGTGCCAGCAAGACAGGGGGCGACTATGGCTACACCTTC; CDR3 protein: CASKTGGDYGYTF
D gene: .; clone size: .; V gene: TRBV27; J gene: TRBJ1-4; CDR3 DNA: TGTGCCAGCGGGTCTAATGAAAAACTGTTTTTT; CDR3 protein: CASGSNEKLFF